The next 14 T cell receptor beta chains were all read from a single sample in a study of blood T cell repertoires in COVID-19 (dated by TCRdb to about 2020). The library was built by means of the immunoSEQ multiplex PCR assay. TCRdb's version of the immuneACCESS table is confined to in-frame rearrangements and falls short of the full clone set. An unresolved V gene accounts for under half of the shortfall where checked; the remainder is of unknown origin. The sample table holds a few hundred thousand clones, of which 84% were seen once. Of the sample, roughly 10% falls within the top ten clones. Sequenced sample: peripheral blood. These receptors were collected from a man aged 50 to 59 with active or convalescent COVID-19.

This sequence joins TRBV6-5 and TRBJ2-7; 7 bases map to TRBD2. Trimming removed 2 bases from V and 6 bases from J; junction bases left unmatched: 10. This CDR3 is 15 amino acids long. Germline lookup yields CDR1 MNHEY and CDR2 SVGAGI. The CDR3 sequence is CASSYGGVMSPEQYV. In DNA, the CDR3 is TGTGCCAGCAGTTACGGGGGGGTCATGAGTCCCGAGCAGTACGTC.

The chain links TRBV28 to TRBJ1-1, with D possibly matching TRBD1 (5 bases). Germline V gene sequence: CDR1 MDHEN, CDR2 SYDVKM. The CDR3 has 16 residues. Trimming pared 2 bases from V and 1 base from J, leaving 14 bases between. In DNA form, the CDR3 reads TGTGCCAGCAGTTTACCGGTGGGGGGGTGGAACACTGAAGCTTTCTTT. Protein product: CASSLPVGGWNTEAFF.

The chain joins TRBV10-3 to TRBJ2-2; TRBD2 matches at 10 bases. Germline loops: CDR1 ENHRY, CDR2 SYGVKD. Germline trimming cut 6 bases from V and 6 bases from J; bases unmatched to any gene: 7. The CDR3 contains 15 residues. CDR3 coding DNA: TGTGCCATCAGGCCGAGCGGGGGGGCAGCCGGGGAGCTGTTTTTT. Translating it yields CAIRPSGGAAGELFF.

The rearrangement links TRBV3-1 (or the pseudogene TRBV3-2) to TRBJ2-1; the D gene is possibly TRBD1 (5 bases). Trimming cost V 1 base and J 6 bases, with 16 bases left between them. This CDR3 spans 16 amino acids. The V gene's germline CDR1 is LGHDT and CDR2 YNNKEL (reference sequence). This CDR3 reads CASSQVVGVGSNEQFF. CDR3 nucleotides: TGTGCCAGCAGCCAAGTTGTAGGGGTTGGCTCCAATGAGCAGTTCTTC.

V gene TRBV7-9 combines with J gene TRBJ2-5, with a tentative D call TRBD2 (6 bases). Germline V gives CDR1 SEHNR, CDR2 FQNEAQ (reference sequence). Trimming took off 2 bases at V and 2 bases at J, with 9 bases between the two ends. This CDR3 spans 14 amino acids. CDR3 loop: CASSLLGTQETQYF. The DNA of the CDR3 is TGTGCCAGCAGCTTATTGGGGACTCAAGAGACCCAGTACTTC.

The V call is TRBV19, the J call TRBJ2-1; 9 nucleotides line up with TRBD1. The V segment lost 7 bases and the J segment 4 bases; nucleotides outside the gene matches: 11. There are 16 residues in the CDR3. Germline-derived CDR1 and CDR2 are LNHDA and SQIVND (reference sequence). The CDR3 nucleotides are TGTGCCAGTACCCCACCCGGGACAGGGAGTTACAATGAGCAGTTCTTC. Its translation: CASTPPGTGSYNEQFF.

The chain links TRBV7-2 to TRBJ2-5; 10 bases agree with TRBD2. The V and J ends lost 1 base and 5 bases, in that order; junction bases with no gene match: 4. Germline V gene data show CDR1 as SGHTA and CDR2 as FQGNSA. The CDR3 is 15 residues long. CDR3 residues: CASSLVSGRPETQYF. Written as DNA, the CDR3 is TGTGCCAGCAGCTTAGTTAGCGGGAGGCCGGAGACCCAGTACTTC. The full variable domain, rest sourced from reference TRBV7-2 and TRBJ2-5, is GAGVSQSPSNKVTEKGKDVELRCDPISGHTALYWYRQSLGQGLEFLIYFQGNSAPDKSGLPSDRFSAERTGGSVSTLTIQRTQQEDSAVYLCASSLVSGRPETQYFGPGTRLLVL.

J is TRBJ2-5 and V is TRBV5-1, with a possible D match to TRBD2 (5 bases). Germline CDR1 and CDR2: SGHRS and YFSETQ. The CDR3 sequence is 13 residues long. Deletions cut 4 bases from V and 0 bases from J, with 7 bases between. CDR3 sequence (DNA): TGCGCCAGCAGCGTGGGAGACCAAGAGACCCAGTACTTC. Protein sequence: CASSVGDQETQYF.

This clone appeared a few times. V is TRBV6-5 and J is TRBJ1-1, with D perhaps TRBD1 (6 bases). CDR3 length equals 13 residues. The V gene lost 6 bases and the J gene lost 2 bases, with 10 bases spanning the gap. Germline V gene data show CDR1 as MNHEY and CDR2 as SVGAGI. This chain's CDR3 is CASRLGTNTEAFF. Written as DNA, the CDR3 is TGTGCCAGCAGATTGGGGACAAACACTGAAGCTTTCTTT.

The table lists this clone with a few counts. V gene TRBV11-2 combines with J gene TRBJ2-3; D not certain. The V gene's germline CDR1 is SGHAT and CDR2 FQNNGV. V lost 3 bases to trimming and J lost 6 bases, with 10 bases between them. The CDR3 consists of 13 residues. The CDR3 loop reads CASSFLTLDTQYF. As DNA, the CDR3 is TGTGCCAGCAGCTTCCTAACGTTGGATACGCAGTATTTT. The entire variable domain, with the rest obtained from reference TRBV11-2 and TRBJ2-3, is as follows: EAGVAQSPRYKIIEKRQSVAFWCNPISGHATLYWYQQILGQGPKLLIQFQNNGVVDDSQLPKDRFSAERLKGVDSTLKIQPAKLEDSAVYLCASSFLTLDTQYFGPGTRLTVL.

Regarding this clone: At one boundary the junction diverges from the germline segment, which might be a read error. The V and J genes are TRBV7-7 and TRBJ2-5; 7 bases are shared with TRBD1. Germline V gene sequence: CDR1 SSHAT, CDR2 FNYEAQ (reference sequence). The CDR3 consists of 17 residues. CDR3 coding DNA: TGTGCTAGCAGCTTGTTCCCCCGACAGGGCTTACGAGAGACCCAGTACTTC. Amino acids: CASSLFPRQGLRETQYF.

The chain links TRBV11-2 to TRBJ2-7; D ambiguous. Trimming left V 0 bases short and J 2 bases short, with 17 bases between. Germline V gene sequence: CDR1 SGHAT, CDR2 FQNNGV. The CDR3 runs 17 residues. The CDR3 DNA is TGTGCCAGCAGCTTAGATTTTGGCCAAATCCTGCCCTACGAGCAGTACTTC. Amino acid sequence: CASSLDFGQILPYEQYF.

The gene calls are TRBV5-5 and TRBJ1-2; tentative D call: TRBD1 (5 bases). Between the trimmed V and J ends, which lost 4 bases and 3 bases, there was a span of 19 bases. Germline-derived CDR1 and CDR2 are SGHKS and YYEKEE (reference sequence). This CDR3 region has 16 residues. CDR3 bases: TGTGCCAGCAGCCGCCCCGGGACCGGGAGGGACTATGGCTACACCTTC. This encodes CASSRPGTGRDYGYTF. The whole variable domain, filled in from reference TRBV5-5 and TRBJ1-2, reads DAGVTQSPTHLIKTRGQQVTLRCSPISGHKSVSWYQQVLGQGPQFIFQYYEKEERGRGNFPDRFSARQFPNYSSELNVNALLLGDSALYLCASSRPGTGRDYGYTFGSGTRLTVV.

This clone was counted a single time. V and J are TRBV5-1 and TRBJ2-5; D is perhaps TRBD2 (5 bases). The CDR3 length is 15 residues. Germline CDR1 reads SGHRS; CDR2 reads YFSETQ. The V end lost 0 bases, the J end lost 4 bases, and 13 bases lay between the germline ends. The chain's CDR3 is CASSLGAAGSETQYF. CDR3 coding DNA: TGCGCCAGCAGCTTGGGGGCTGCGGGTTCAGAGACCCAGTACTTC.